A single sample gave rise to the 17 T cell receptor beta chains below, sequenced in a study of precursors of human CD4 cytotoxic T cells (dated by TCRdb to the late 2010s). To test a precursor-effector relationship among CD4 cytotoxic T cells, bulk UMI-based TCR sequencing was performed on four sorted CD4+ memory subsets (TCM, TEM, IL-7Rhigh TEMRA, IL-7R- TEMRA). For sequencing, an Illumina MiSeq was employed. TCRdb ran its own pipeline on the public reads, namely fastp trimming at Q25 and MiXCR clone calling, and kept in-frame beta chains. When rows share a CDR3 protein, they turn into one entry using the most common DNA and genes. The sample table shows about 510 distinct CDR3 sequences, and about 15% are seen once. Roughly 12% of the sample lies in the top ten. Sequenced input: memory CD4+ T cells from blood (PBMCs). These receptors were collected from a human donor in good health.

Notes on this clonotype: A read error may explain this, as a much larger clone is one base away. The genes are TRBV4-1 and TRBJ1-1; 7 bases map to TRBD1. This CDR3 spans 17 amino acids. Germline V gene data show CDR1 as MGHRA and CDR2 as YSYEKL. In DNA form, the CDR3 reads TGCGCCAGCAGCCATATCGGAGAGGGGGCGTCGAGAACTGACGCTTTCTTT. It encodes CASSHIGEGASRTDAFF.

This clonotype showed up just a few times. The chain combines TRBV10-3 with TRBJ2-1, with 8 positions matching TRBD1. The CDR3 totals 14 residues. Looked up from germline, CDR1 is ENHRY and CDR2 is SYGVKD. After removal of 3 bases from V and 8 bases from J, the junction contained 6 bases not matched to a gene. The CDR3 nucleotides read TGTGCCATCAGTGAAAAGGAACAGGGGGATGAGCAGTTCTTC. It is translated as CAISEKEQGDEQFF.

By frequency in the sample, this clonotype is large. The V gene is TRBV7-9, the J gene TRBJ2-3; TRBD1 aligns across 7 bases. This CDR3 contains 15 residues. Germline loops: CDR1 SEHNR, CDR2 FQNEAQ (reference sequence). With V trimmed by 1 base and J by 3 bases, 4 bases remained unmatched. Here the CDR3 reads CASSLVGQRTDTQYF. The CDR3 DNA reads TGTGCCAGCAGCTTAGTGGGACAGCGGACAGATACGCAGTATTTT.

Concerning this clonotype itself: Possible read error: a much larger clone is one base away. The genes are TRBV24-1 and TRBJ2-4; D is possibly TRBD1 (6 bases). CDR1 and CDR2 (germline): KGHDR, SFDVKD. V was clipped by 4 bases and J by 0 bases, with 9 bases between them. The CDR3 has 15 amino acids. The CDR3 sequence is CATSDPRGAKNIQYF. CDR3 sequence (DNA): TGTGCCACCAGTGACCCCAGGGGAGCCAAAAACATTCAGTACTTC.

Judged by abundance, this clonotype is large. The chain uses TRBV24-1 and TRBJ2-1; possibly TRBD1 or TRBD2 for D (6 bases each). The germline V gene encodes CDR1 KGHDR and CDR2 SFDVKD. The CDR3 is 16 amino acids. Trimming removed 4 bases from V and 1 base from J, with 13 bases in between. The DNA of the CDR3 is TGTGCCACCAGTGAGACGGGGGCCGCTTCCTACAATGAGCAGTTCTTC. Its translation: CATSETGAASYNEQFF.

In its sample, this clonotype is large. The chain uses TRBV20-1 and TRBJ1-6, with a tentative D call TRBD1 (6 bases). Deletions cut 4 bases from V and 15 bases from J, with 13 bases between. Germline V gene sequence: CDR1 DFQATT, CDR2 SNEGSKA (reference sequence). This CDR3 comprises 11 residues. CDR3: CSATPGDLLHF. CDR3 nucleotides: TGCAGTGCTACCCCAGGGGACCTCCTCCACTTT.

This clonotype is categorized as large. The rearrangement joins TRBV29-1 to TRBJ1-2; tentative D call: TRBD1 (5 bases). CDR1 SQVTM and CDR2 ANQGSEA come from the germline V gene. The CDR3 has 10 amino acids. V gave up 8 bases and J gave up 10 bases, with 14 bases separating them. The CDR3 DNA sequence: TGCAGCACGGGACCGCCGGTCTACACCTTC. This encodes CSTGPPVYTF.

V is TRBV19 and J is TRBJ2-5, with 7 positions matching TRBD1. There are 13 residues in the CDR3. The germline CDR1 and CDR2 sequences are LNHDA and SQIVND (reference sequence). V lost 6 bases and J lost 1; bases outside the gene matches: 2. DNA of the CDR3: TGTGCCAGTAGCAGGGACAGCCAAGAGACCCAGTACTTC. Translation gives CASSRDSQETQYF.

This clonotype was seen a handful of times. The chain employs TRBV5-1 and TRBJ1-2, with D maybe TRBD1 (5 bases). This CDR3 region has 14 residues. Germline assignment: CDR1 SGHRS and CDR2 YFSETQ. V was cut by 4 bases and J by 6 bases, with 16 bases left in between. For the CDR3, the DNA is TGCGCCAGCAGCCCCCTGGAGGGGTGGAATGGCTACACCTTC. Amino acid sequence: CASSPLEGWNGYTF.

This clonotype has more than one count but fewer than ten. This chain joins TRBV24-1 and TRBJ2-1; TRBD2 matches at 9 bases. Losses at the gene ends were 3 bases for V and 2 bases for J; bases not matched to a gene: 4. CDR3 length: 16 amino acids. From germline, CDR1 is KGHDR and CDR2 SFDVKD. The CDR3 spells CATSDVGTSPYNEQFF. The CDR3 nucleotides are TGTGCCACCAGTGATGTCGGGACTAGCCCCTACAATGAGCAGTTCTTC.

In this sample, this clonotype is large (0.1 to 1%). The genes are TRBV4-1 and TRBJ1-3, with D unclear. V was shortened by 4 bases and J by 2 bases, with 12 bases between the two germline ends. Germline-derived CDR1 and CDR2 are MGHRA and YSYEKL. The CDR3 has 15 amino acids. CDR3 protein: CASSLDFQAGNTIYF. The CDR3 DNA reads as TGCGCCAGCAGCCTAGACTTCCAGGCTGGAAACACCATATATTTT.

This clonotype is large. V is TRBV19 and J is TRBJ1-5, with D tentatively TRBD1 (6 bases). CDR3 size: 12 residues. V gave up 4 bases and J gave up 5 bases, with 6 bases separating them. Germline CDR1 reads LNHDA; CDR2 reads SQIVND (reference sequence). The CDR3, as DNA: TGTGCCAGTAGTAACAGGGATCAGCCCCAGCATTTT. Encoded protein: CASSNRDQPQHF.

This clonotype is large in the sample. This chain uses TRBV7-3 with TRBJ2-3; D remains unclear. The CDR3 covers 13 residues. The V end lost 2 bases, the J end lost 1 base, and 4 bases lay between the germline ends. Germline-derived CDR1 and CDR2 are SGHTA and FQGTGA. Written as DNA, the CDR3 is TGTGCCAGCAGCTTATATGGCACAGATACGCAGTATTTT. This encodes CASSLYGTDTQYF.

With respect to this clonotype: A clone one base away is much larger, so this may be a read error. This chain uses TRBV20-1 with TRBJ2-7; D is ambiguous. V was pared by 6 bases and J by 0 bases, with 9 bases between. Germline lookup yields CDR1 DFQATT and CDR2 SNEGSKA (reference sequence). The CDR3 sequence is 12 residues long. This CDR3 reads CSAIENSYEQYF. The CDR3 DNA follows: TGCAGTGCCATAGAGAACTCCTACGAGCAGTACTTC.

By share of the sample, this clonotype is large. CDR3 residues: CATSDPRVAKNIQYF. The DNA of the CDR3 is TGTGCCACCAGTGACCCCAGGGTAGCCAAAAACATTCAGTACTTC. The chain has TRBV24-1 and TRBJ2-4; TRBD1 might be the D (5 bases). V lost 4 bases, J lost 0 bases, and 9 bases lay in between. Germline assignment: CDR1 KGHDR and CDR2 SFDVKD. The CDR3 totals 15 residues.

This clonotype rates as large. V and J are TRBV6-5 and TRBJ2-1; 10 bases align to TRBD2. Germline assignment: CDR1 MNHEY and CDR2 SVGAGI. The length of the CDR3 is 14 residues. Losses at the gene ends were 6 bases for V and 6 bases for J; bases not matched to a gene: 5. The CDR3 region is CASRRSGRGNEQFF. The CDR3 DNA follows: TGTGCCAGCAGAAGAAGCGGGAGGGGCAATGAGCAGTTCTTC.

This clonotype is classed as large (0.1 to 1%). The rearrangement joins TRBV27 to TRBJ2-7; unclear D gene. Between the trimmed V and J ends, which lost 2 bases and 3 bases, there was a span of 14 bases. CDR1 MNHEY and CDR2 SMNVEV come from the germline V gene (reference sequence). CDR3 length equals 15 residues. The CDR3 loop reads CASSLKVQSFYEQYF. The CDR3, as DNA: TGTGCCAGCAGTTTAAAGGTCCAGTCCTTCTACGAGCAGTACTTC.